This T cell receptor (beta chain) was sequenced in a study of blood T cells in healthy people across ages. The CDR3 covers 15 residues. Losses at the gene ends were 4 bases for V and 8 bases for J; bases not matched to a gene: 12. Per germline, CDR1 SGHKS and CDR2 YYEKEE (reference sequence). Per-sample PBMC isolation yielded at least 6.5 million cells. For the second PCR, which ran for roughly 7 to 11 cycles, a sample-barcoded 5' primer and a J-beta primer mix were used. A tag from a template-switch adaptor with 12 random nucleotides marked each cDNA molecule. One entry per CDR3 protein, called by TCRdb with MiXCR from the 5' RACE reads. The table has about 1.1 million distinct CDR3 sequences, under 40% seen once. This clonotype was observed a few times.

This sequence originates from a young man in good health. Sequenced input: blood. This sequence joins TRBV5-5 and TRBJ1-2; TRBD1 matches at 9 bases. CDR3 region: CASSPPGQGPSGYTF. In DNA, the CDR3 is TGTGCCAGCAGCCCTCCGGGACAGGGTCCGAGCGGCTACACCTTC.